Described below is a single TCR beta chain sequence and its context. Its antigen remains unknown. A junction boundary mismatches the germline segment, possibly from a read error. This sample is drawn from a study of blood T cells in healthy people across ages. Points from the study as a whole: Estimated diversity, derived from one million T cells, was regarded as an underestimate.

Germline CDR1 and CDR2: SGHRS and YFSETQ. The CDR3 consists of 15 residues. A sample-barcoded 5' primer and a J-beta primer mix were used in a second PCR of roughly 7 to 11 cycles. Every molecule of cDNA carried a tag from a template-switch adaptor with 12 random nucleotides. Using its own MiXCR run on the 5' RACE reads, TCRdb lists one record per CDR3 protein. The data hold some 1.5 million distinct CDR3 sequences, with 28% observed a single time. J is TRBJ1-1 and V is TRBV5-1, with 8 bases lining up with TRBD1. Sequenced input: blood. This receptor was identified in a woman aged 30 to 39 in good health. CDR3 in amino acids: CASSYGQGLNTEAFF. The CDR3 DNA reads as TGTGCCAGCAGTTACGGACAGGGCTTGAACACTGAAGCTTTCTTT.